This TCR beta chain was sequenced during a study of blood T cells in healthy people across ages. The second PCR ran roughly 7 to 12 cycles with a sample-barcoded 5' primer and J-beta primers. Every cDNA was tagged by a template-switch adaptor with 12 random nucleotides. TCRdb re-analysed the 5' RACE reads in MiXCR, keeping a single row per CDR3 protein. This sample has some 1,800,000 distinct CDR3 sequences; roughly 43% occur once, and the top ten carry 20% to 25%. This CDR3 spans 12 amino acids. V gave up 6 bases and J gave up 7 bases; unmatched junction bases: 8. The germline V gene has CDR1 DFQATT and CDR2 SNEGSKA (reference sequence).

The chain employs TRBV20-1 and TRBJ2-7, with 8 bases fitting TRBD1. This TCR derives from a human donor in good health. Sequenced material: blood. CDR3 sequence reads: CSAAQGAGEQYF. Written as DNA, the CDR3 is TGCAGTGCGGCGCAGGGGGCAGGGGAGCAGTACTTC.